Presented here are 28 T cell receptor beta chains from one specimen sequenced in a study of low-dose radiotherapy and immunotherapy resistance in tumors. TRAV and TRBV primers primed cDNA for both TCRalpha and TCRbeta. Both a constant-region primer and a V-primer adapter served to amplify TCRs across roughly 20 PCR cycles. TCRdb independently ran MiXCR on the reads; one entry per CDR3 protein. The sample has 18,000 or so distinct CDR3 sequences, around two thirds seen once. The source is a human donor with advanced metastatic prostate, ovarian, gallbladder or colorectal cancer (not recorded which). This table probably holds off-target reads from a library built for another chain.

The chain joins TRBV5-6 to TRBJ2-1, with 9 bases matching TRBD2. The CDR3 runs 15 residues. The junction had 5 bases not matched to a gene; V was cut back by 6 bases and J by 1 base. CDR1 and CDR2 (germline): SGHDT, YYEEEE. CDR3 in DNA: TGTGCCAGCATCCTAAGCGGGAGGTCCTACAATGAGCAGTTCTTC. It codes for CASILSGRSYNEQFF.

The CDR3 region has the DNA TGCAGCGTTGCCCCCGGGACTCGCGGGAATGAGCAGTTCTTC. It translates to CSVAPGTRGNEQFF. The chain uses TRBV29-1 and TRBJ2-1; D is perhaps TRBD2 (6 bases). CDR1 is SQVTM, CDR2 ANQGSEA, per germline. V lost 4 bases and J lost 7, with 17 bases in between. The length of the CDR3 is 14 residues.

This clonotype was observed a few times. The gene calls are TRBV6-2 or TRBV6-3 and TRBJ1-1; 7 nucleotides align to TRBD1. Germline assignment: CDR1 MNHEY and CDR2 SVGEGT. The CDR3 sequence is 15 residues long. The junction had 7 bases not matched to a gene; V was cut back by 6 bases and J by 0 bases. CDR3 nucleotides: TGTGCCAGCAGCCCAGGGGGAGGGATGAACACTGAAGCTTTCTTT. Amino acids: CASSPGGGMNTEAFF.

This clonotype was seen once. The chain is built from TRBV6-5 and TRBJ1-1; D is possibly TRBD1 (5 bases). In germline, CDR1 is MNHEY, CDR2 SVGAGI. This CDR3 region has 13 residues. V was clipped by 8 bases and J by 5 bases, with 15 bases between them. The CDR3 DNA sequence: TGTGCCAGCTTCCGGGGCCGGCCAACTGAAGCTTTCTTT. Translated, it gives CASFRGRPTEAFF.

The genes are TRBV19 and TRBJ1-5; no clear D gene. Trimming left V 6 bases short and J 4 bases short, with 16 bases between. Germline V gene lookup returns CDR1 LNHDA and CDR2 SQIVND (reference sequence). The CDR3 consists of 15 residues. The CDR3 spells CASRRRWEENQPQHF. The CDR3 nucleotides read TGTGCCAGTAGACGGCGGTGGGAGGAGAATCAGCCCCAGCATTTT.

The chain has TRBV28 and TRBJ2-1, with TRBD2 matching 7 bases. The germline gives CDR1 MDHEN, CDR2 SYDVKM. The CDR3 runs to 14 residues. V lost 6 bases and J lost 8; bases outside the gene matches: 10. Written as DNA, the CDR3 is TGTGCCAGCAGGGCCGGGACTACCCAGGATGAGCAGTTCTTC. It specifies CASRAGTTQDEQFF.

The CDR3 loop is CASSGTSGRAAETQYF. In nucleotides, the CDR3 is TGTGCCAGCAGTGGTACTAGCGGGAGGGCAGCAGAGACCCAGTACTTC. The rearrangement links TRBV2 to TRBJ2-5; TRBD2 aligns across 13 bases. The trim removed 4 bases at V and 4 bases at J, leaving 6 bases unmatched. The germline CDR1 and CDR2 sequences are SNHLY and FYNNEI. The CDR3 is 16 residues long.

J is TRBJ2-7 and V is TRBV5-1, with TRBD1 matching over 8 bases. Germline assignment: CDR1 SGHRS and CDR2 YFSETQ. V trimming: 2 bases; J trimming: 0 bases; junction bases outside the gene matches: 16. This CDR3 has 19 amino acids. The DNA of the CDR3 is TGCGCCAGCAGCTTACAGGGGGTCAACAGCGGGCCGAGCTCCTACGAGCAGTACTTC. As protein: CASSLQGVNSGPSSYEQYF.

This clonotype was observed once. J is TRBJ1-2 and V is TRBV30, with 9 bases aligning to TRBD1. Losses at the gene ends were 2 bases for V and 5 bases for J; bases not matched to a gene: 6. Per the germline V gene, CDR1 is GTSNPN and CDR2 is SVGIG (reference sequence). The CDR3 totals 14 residues. For the CDR3, the DNA is TGTGCCTGGAGTCAGGGACAGGGTAGATATGGCTACACCTTC. Translation: CAWSQGQGRYGYTF.

V and J are TRBV7-9 and TRBJ2-6; tentative D call: TRBD1 (6 bases). This CDR3 comprises 15 residues. Trimming removed 3 bases at V and 1 base at J, with 7 bases between. CDR1 and CDR2 (germline): SEHNR, FQNEAQ (reference sequence). For the CDR3, the DNA is TGTGCCAGCAGCTTGGGACAATCTGGGGCCAACGTCCTGACTTTC. Translated: CASSLGQSGANVLTF.

The gene calls are TRBV18 and TRBJ1-1, with 7 positions matching TRBD1. This CDR3 has 16 residues. CDR1 KGHSH and CDR2 LQKENI come from the germline V gene. With 5 bases clipped from V and 2 bases from J, the junction kept 11 bases outside the gene matches. CDR3 in amino acids: CASSSAGGLRNTEAFF. The CDR3 DNA sequence: TGTGCCAGCTCATCAGCAGGGGGGCTCAGAAACACTGAAGCTTTCTTT.

This clonotype was detected a few times. The chain uses TRBV20-1 and TRBJ2-2, with D possibly being TRBD2 (6 bases). Trimming left V 3 bases short and J 6 bases short, with 11 bases between. The CDR3 length is 13 residues. Per the germline V gene, CDR1 is DFQATT and CDR2 is SNEGSKA (reference sequence). The CDR3 protein is CSASQERAGELFF. CDR3 coding DNA: TGCAGTGCTAGCCAGGAGCGGGCCGGGGAGCTGTTTTTT.

The chain's CDR3 is CASSGGQGGFSGANVLTF. The CDR3 DNA is TGTGCCAGCAGCGGGGGACAGGGGGGTTTCTCTGGGGCCAACGTCCTGACTTTC. V usage is TRBV9 and J usage is TRBJ2-6, with 11 nucleotides matching TRBD1. CDR1 and CDR2 from the germline V gene are SGDLS and YYNGEE. V shed 3 bases and J 0 bases; nucleotides not matched to a gene: 5. The CDR3 runs to 18 residues.

The rearrangement links TRBV4-1 to TRBJ1-3, with D tentatively TRBD1 (5 bases). With 1 base removed from V and 6 bases from J, the gap between germline ends came to 13 bases. CDR1 is MGHRA, CDR2 YSYEKL, per germline. The CDR3 covers 15 residues. CDR3 in amino acids: CASSQGTLGTNTIYF. CDR3 nucleotide sequence: TGCGCCAGCAGCCAAGGAACCCTGGGGACAAACACCATATATTTT.

V and J are TRBV19 and TRBJ2-1, with 11 bases aligning to TRBD2. The CDR3 is made up of 16 amino acids. V lost 6 bases to trimming and J lost 3 bases; unmatched junction nucleotides: 7. Germline CDR1 and CDR2: LNHDA and SQIVND (reference sequence). CDR3 in amino acids: CASSLVAGGGYNEQFF. The DNA for the CDR3 is TGTGCCAGTAGCCTAGTAGCGGGAGGGGGCTACAATGAGCAGTTCTTC.

The rearrangement links TRBV12-3 or TRBV12-4 to TRBJ2-3; 11 nucleotides align to TRBD2. Unmatched junction bases numbered 2, after V lost 2 bases and J lost 1 base. The CDR3 is made up of 16 amino acids. As DNA, the CDR3 is TGTGCCAGCAGTTTAACTAGCGGGGGAGGCACAGATACGCAGTATTTT. The encoded protein is CASSLTSGGGTDTQYF.

This chain connects TRBV18 to TRBJ1-5, with D maybe TRBD1 (6 bases). The CDR3 is made up of 14 amino acids. Germline lookup yields CDR1 KGHSH and CDR2 LQKENI. Trimming left V 3 bases short and J 6 bases short, with 12 bases between. This CDR3 reads CASSPSGEGQPQHF. The CDR3 DNA follows: TGTGCCAGCTCACCGTCAGGGGAAGGTCAGCCCCAGCATTTT.

J is TRBJ2-7 and V is TRBV18; D is ambiguous. CDR3 length: 14 amino acids. Looked up from germline, CDR1 is KGHSH and CDR2 is LQKENI. Trimming removed 3 bases from V and 4 bases from J, with 13 bases in between. The CDR3 loop reads CASSPDPGRYEQYF. The DNA for the CDR3 is TGTGCCAGCTCACCGGACCCTGGAAGATACGAGCAGTACTTC.

This chain links TRBV9 with TRBJ2-7, with D perhaps TRBD2 (6 bases). V gave up 1 base and J gave up 6 bases, with 14 bases separating them. This CDR3 is built from 14 residues. CDR1 SGDLS and CDR2 YYNGEE come from the germline V gene. The CDR3 nucleotides are TGTGCCAGCAGCGTACGTCCTAGCGTAGGCGAGCAGTACTTC. It encodes CASSVRPSVGEQYF.

The chain is built from TRBV5-1 and TRBJ2-7, with D perhaps TRBD2 (5 bases). V was clipped by 2 bases and J by 4 bases, with 10 bases between them. Germline V gene sequence: CDR1 SGHRS, CDR2 YFSETQ. CDR3 length: 13 residues. CDR3 residues: CASSFGRTYEQYF. The CDR3 DNA is TGCGCCAGCAGCTTCGGGCGGACTTACGAGCAGTACTTC.

The chain couples TRBV18 to TRBJ2-4, with TRBD2 matching over 8 bases. The ends lost 1 base at V and 4 bases at J; junction bases unmatched: 6. The CDR3 consists of 16 residues. Germline assignment: CDR1 KGHSH and CDR2 LQKENI. The CDR3 sequence: CASSPRAGDPKNIQYF. The CDR3 coding sequence is TGTGCCAGCTCACCACGAGCGGGAGATCCTAAAAACATTCAGTACTTC.

The J gene is TRBJ1-1, the V gene TRBV6-2 or TRBV6-3, with 7 bases aligning to TRBD1. With V trimmed by 6 bases and J by 2 bases, 6 bases remained unmatched. The length of the CDR3 is 14 residues. From germline, CDR1 is MNHEY and CDR2 SVGEGT. CDR3 residues: CASSRTGANTEAFF. The CDR3 DNA sequence: TGTGCCAGCAGCCGGACAGGCGCCAACACTGAAGCTTTCTTT.

The chain employs TRBV19 and TRBJ2-3; D not resolved. V was clipped by 5 bases and J by 2 bases, with 14 bases between them. Germline assignment: CDR1 LNHDA and CDR2 SQIVND (reference sequence). The CDR3 extends over 15 amino acids. CDR3 sequence: CASSWAARDTDTQYF. For the CDR3, the DNA is TGTGCCAGTAGTTGGGCGGCTCGAGACACAGATACGCAGTATTTT.

The rearrangement uses TRBV11-2 and TRBJ2-1; 13 nucleotides align to TRBD2. CDR3 length: 18 amino acids. The ends lost 1 base at V and 10 bases at J; junction bases unmatched: 13. Per germline, CDR1 SGHAT and CDR2 FQNNGV. CDR3 region: CASSLVAPGLAGQREQFF. In DNA, the CDR3 is TGTGCCAGCAGCTTAGTTGCGCCGGGACTAGCGGGACAGAGGGAGCAGTTCTTC.

This clonotype came up a few times. The V call is TRBV28, the J call TRBJ2-3; TRBD2 aligns across 8 bases. Germline V gives CDR1 MDHEN, CDR2 SYDVKM. This CDR3 contains 12 residues. Here the CDR3 DNA reads TGTGCTTCGCGGGGGGGCACAGATACGCAGTATTTT. It encodes CASRGGTDTQYF. Full variable domain (outside the CDR3, taken from reference TRBV28 and TRBJ2-3): DVKVTQSSRYLVKRTGEKVFLECVQDMDHENMFWYRQDPGLGLRLIYFSYDVKMKEKGDIPEGYSVSREKKERFSLILESASTNQTSMYLCASRGGTDTQYFGPGTRLTVL.

The rearrangement joins TRBV6-6 to TRBJ1-1; the D is unclear. The CDR3 loop spans 14 amino acids. Germline V lookup: CDR1 MNHNY, CDR2 SVGAGI (reference sequence). Trimming removed 0 bases from V and 1 base from J, with 6 bases in between. CDR3 in amino acids: CASSYSIENTEAFF. CDR3 bases: TGTGCCAGCAGTTACTCGATTGAGAACACTGAAGCTTTCTTT.

The chain uses TRBV3-1 and TRBJ2-1; TRBD2 agrees at 7 bases. Trimming cost V 4 bases and J 7 bases; bases outside gene matches: 16. Germline V gene lookup returns CDR1 LGHDT and CDR2 YNNKEL (reference sequence). The CDR3 has 17 residues. The CDR3 is CASSLLRLASGPNEQFF. DNA of the CDR3: TGTGCCAGCAGCCTCCTTCGACTAGCCTCAGGCCCAAATGAGCAGTTCTTC.

The chain joins TRBV28 to TRBJ2-7; weak D call: TRBD2 (6 bases). The CDR3 is made up of 16 amino acids. Trimming cost V 1 base and J 2 bases, with 15 bases left between them. Germline-derived CDR1 and CDR2 are MDHEN and SYDVKM. The CDR3 DNA is TGTGCCAGCAGTTTATTAAGTCTCGCGGGACCCTACGAGCAGTACTTC. Its translation is CASSLLSLAGPYEQYF.